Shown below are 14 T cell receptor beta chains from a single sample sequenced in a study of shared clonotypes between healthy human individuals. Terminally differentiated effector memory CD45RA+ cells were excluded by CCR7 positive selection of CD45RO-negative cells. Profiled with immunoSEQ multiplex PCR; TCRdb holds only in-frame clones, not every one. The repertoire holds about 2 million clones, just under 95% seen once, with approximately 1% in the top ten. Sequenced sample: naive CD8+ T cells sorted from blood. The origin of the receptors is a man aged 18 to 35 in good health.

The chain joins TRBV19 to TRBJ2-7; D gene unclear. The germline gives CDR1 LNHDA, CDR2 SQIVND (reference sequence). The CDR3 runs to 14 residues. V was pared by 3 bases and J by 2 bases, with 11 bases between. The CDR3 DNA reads TGTGCCAGTAGTATCAGGTCCGTTCCCTACGAGCAGTACTTC. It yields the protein CASSIRSVPYEQYF.

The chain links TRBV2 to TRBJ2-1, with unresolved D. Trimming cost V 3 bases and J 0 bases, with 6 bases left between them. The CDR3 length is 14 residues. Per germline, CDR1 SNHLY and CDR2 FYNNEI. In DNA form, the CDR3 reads TGTGCCAGCAGTGATTGGAGCTCCTACAATGAGCAGTTCTTC. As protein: CASSDWSSYNEQFF.

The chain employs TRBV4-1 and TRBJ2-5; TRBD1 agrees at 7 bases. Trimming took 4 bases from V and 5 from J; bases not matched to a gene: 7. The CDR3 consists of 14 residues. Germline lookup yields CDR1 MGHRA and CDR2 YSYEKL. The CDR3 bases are TGCGCCAGCAGCCCGACAGGGCCCAGGGAGACCCAGTACTTC. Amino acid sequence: CASSPTGPRETQYF.

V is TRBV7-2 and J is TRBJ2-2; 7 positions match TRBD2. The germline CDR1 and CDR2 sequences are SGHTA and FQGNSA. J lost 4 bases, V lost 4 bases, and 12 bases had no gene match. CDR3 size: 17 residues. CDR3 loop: CASSSRAGEEGTGELFF. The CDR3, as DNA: TGTGCCAGCAGCTCAAGGGCGGGAGAAGAGGGCACCGGGGAGCTGTTTTTT.

The CDR3 DNA sequence: TGTGCCAGCAGCTTAGCTCCCGGACAGGGGAACACCGGGGAGCTGTTTTTT. It is translated as CASSLAPGQGNTGELFF. The rearrangement joins TRBV7-6 to TRBJ2-2, with TRBD1 matching over 8 bases. The V segment lost 0 bases and the J segment 1 base; nucleotides outside the gene matches: 4. The CDR3 length is 17 residues. Germline CDR1 SGHVS, CDR2 FNYEAQ. Drawing the rest from reference TRBV7-6 and TRBJ2-2, the complete variable domain is GAGVSQSPRYKVTKRGQDVALRCDPISGHVSLYWYRQALGQGPEFLTYFNYEAQQDKSGLPNDRFSAERPEGSISTLTIQRTEQRDSAMYRCASSLAPGQGNTGELFFGEGSRLTVL.

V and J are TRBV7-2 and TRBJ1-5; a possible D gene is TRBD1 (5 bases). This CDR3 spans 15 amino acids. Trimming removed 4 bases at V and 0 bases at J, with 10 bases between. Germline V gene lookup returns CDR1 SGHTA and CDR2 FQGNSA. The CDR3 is CASSSRGSSNQPQHF. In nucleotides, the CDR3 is TGTGCCAGCAGCTCACGGGGGAGTAGCAATCAGCCCCAGCATTTT.

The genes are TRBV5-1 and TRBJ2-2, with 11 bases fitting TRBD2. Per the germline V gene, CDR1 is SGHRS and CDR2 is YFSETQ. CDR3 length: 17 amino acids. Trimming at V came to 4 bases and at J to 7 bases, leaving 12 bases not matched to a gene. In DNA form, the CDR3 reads TGCGCCAGCAGCGGGTCTCTAGCGGGGGGCGATGGCGGGGAGCTGTTTTTT. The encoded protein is CASSGSLAGGDGGELFF.

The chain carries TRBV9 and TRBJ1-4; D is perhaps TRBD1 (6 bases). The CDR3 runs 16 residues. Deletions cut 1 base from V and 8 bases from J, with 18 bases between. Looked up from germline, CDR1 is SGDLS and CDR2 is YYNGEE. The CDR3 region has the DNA TGTGCCAGCAGCGTAACCGGACAGTCCAGAAGGGAAAAACTGTTTTTT. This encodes CASSVTGQSRREKLFF.

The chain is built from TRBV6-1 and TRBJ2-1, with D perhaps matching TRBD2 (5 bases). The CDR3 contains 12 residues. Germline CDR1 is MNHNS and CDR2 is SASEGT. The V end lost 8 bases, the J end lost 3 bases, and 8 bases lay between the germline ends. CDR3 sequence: CASGLDYNEQFF. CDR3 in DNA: TGTGCCAGCGGACTGGACTACAATGAGCAGTTCTTC.

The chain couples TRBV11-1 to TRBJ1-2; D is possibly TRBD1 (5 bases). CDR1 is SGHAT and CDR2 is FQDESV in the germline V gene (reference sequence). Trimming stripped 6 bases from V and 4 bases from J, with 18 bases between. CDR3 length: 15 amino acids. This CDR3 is CASRGLVGSSYGYTF. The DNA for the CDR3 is TGTGCCAGCAGGGGACTGGTTGGTTCTTCCTATGGCTACACCTTC.

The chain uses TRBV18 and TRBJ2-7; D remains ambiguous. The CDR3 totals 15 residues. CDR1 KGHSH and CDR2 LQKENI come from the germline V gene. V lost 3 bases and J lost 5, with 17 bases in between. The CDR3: CASSPQDFAEDEQYF. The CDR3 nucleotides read TGTGCCAGCTCACCCCAAGACTTCGCCGAGGACGAGCAGTACTTC.

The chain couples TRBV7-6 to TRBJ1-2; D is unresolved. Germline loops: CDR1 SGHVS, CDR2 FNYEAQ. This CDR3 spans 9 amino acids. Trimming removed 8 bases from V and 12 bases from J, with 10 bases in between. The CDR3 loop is CASGPPNTF. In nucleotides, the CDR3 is TGTGCCAGCGGCCCGCCCAACACCTTC.

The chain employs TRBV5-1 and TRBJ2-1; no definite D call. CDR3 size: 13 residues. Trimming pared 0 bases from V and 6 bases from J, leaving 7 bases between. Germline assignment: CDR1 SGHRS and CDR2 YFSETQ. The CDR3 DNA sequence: TGCGCCAGCAGCTTGGAGCTCTTCAATGAGCAGTTCTTC. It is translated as CASSLELFNEQFF.

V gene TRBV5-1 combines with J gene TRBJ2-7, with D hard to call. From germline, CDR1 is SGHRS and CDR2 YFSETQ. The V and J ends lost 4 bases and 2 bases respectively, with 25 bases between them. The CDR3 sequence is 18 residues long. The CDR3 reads CASSPYQLPSEPAYEQYF. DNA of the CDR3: TGCGCCAGCAGCCCGTATCAGCTACCCTCGGAGCCGGCCTACGAGCAGTACTTC.